The 2 T cell receptor beta chains presented below share a single source sample, sequenced in a study of T-cell reconstitution after alpha-beta-depleted transplantation in children. Unique molecular identifiers were incorporated into the prepared TCRbeta library. TCRdb fed the PCR reads into MiXCR, producing one record per CDR3 protein. The sample has 84,000 or so distinct CDR3 sequences, about 16% seen once. The specimen comprised PBMCs, mostly from graft donor cells, sampled 180 days after TCRalphabeta/CD19-depleted stem cell transplant. All receptors come from a male patient between 2 and 10 years old who had a stem cell transplant for acute lymphoblastic leukemia, so the T cells may come from the graft donor.

The chain links TRBV27 to TRBJ2-1; TRBD2 agrees at 13 bases. Germline V gene data show CDR1 as MNHEY and CDR2 as SMNVEV (reference sequence). CDR3 size: 17 residues. J lost 4 bases, V lost 3 bases, and 6 bases had no gene match. Here the CDR3 reads CASSFPGLAGVYNEQFF. The CDR3 nucleotides read TGTGCCAGCAGTTTTCCCGGACTAGCGGGGGTTTACAATGAGCAGTTCTTC.

This clonotype was detected many times. The chain joins TRBV5-6 to TRBJ2-5; D unclear. Per germline, CDR1 SGHDT and CDR2 YYEEEE. The CDR3 is 14 residues long. Trimming removed 0 bases from V and 1 base from J, with 7 bases in between. Here the CDR3 reads CASSLDFGQETQYF. As DNA, the CDR3 is TGTGCCAGCAGCTTGGACTTCGGCCAAGAGACCCAGTACTTC.